Below, 25 T cell receptor beta chains from the same sample are listed, as sequenced in a study of shared clonotypes between healthy human individuals. The method was immunoSEQ multiplex PCR; TCRdb's version includes in-frame clones alone and lacks a portion of them. Here the sample spans roughly 1,500,000 clones, 98% being singletons. The sequencing sample was made of naive CD4+ T cells sorted from blood. Subset described: CD45RA+ positively selected. The receptors were gathered from a man aged 25-45 years in good health.

The chain is built from TRBV5-1 and TRBJ1-2; no reliable D call. Germline values: CDR1 SGHRS, CDR2 YFSETQ. The CDR3 consists of 16 residues. Trimming pared 0 bases from V and 0 bases from J, leaving 12 bases between. The CDR3 region is CASSLEPGKANYGYTF. The CDR3 DNA is TGCGCCAGCAGCTTGGAACCGGGAAAGGCTAACTATGGCTACACCTTC.

On this clone itself: The sample holds other DNA sequences that translate to the same CDR3. The chain is built from TRBV20-1 and TRBJ2-1; no reliable D call. The CDR3 runs to 11 residues. The germline V gene has CDR1 DFQATT and CDR2 SNEGSKA (reference sequence). V lost 3 bases and J lost 5, with 5 bases in between. The CDR3 sequence is CSASRNNEQFF. The CDR3 DNA reads TGCAGTGCTAGTAGAAACAATGAGCAGTTCTTC.

This chain connects TRBV19 to TRBJ1-2; D gene uncertain. The CDR3 spans 18 residues. V was shortened by 7 bases and J by 0 bases, with 24 bases between the two germline ends. Looked up from germline, CDR1 is LNHDA and CDR2 is SQIVND (reference sequence). The CDR3, as DNA: TGTGCCAGTACTCCAGAACGGCAGACACAAAGAACTAACTATGGCTACACCTTC. Translation: CASTPERQTQRTNYGYTF.

This chain uses TRBV2 with TRBJ1-1; perhaps TRBD1 as D (6 bases). The germline gives CDR1 SNHLY, CDR2 FYNNEI. The CDR3 length is 14 residues. Trimming removed 6 bases from V and 3 bases from J, with 14 bases in between. The CDR3 coding sequence is TGTGCCAGCAGCACCTTAGGGACATACACTGAAGCTTTCTTT. Amino acids: CASSTLGTYTEAFF.

This chain connects TRBV7-9 to TRBJ2-7; TRBD2 aligns across 11 bases. CDR3 length: 15 amino acids. Looked up from germline, CDR1 is SEHNR and CDR2 is FQNEAQ (reference sequence). After removal of 10 bases from V and 1 base from J, the junction contained 9 bases not matched to a gene. CDR3 coding DNA: TGTGCCATTAGGGGACTAGCGGATTCATCCTACGAGCAGTACTTC. This gives the protein CAIRGLADSSYEQYF.

This sequence joins TRBV19 and TRBJ2-7; no reliable D call. The germline V and J ends were trimmed by 6 bases and 4 bases, with 10 bases remaining between them. Germline values: CDR1 LNHDA, CDR2 SQIVND (reference sequence). The CDR3 extends over 12 amino acids. The CDR3 sequence: CASSGQPYEQYF. CDR3 bases: TGTGCCAGTAGCGGCCAACCTTACGAGCAGTACTTC.

This clone appeared once. The chain employs TRBV30 and TRBJ2-5; no clear D gene. From germline, CDR1 is GTSNPN and CDR2 SVGIG (reference sequence). Trimming cost V 4 bases and J 5 bases, with 8 bases left between them. The CDR3 length is 11 residues. CDR3 amino acids: CAWKSGETQYF. CDR3 DNA sequence: TGTGCCTGGAAGTCCGGGGAGACCCAGTACTTC.

The chain combines TRBV4-3 with TRBJ2-5; 7 bases align to TRBD2. The CDR3 runs to 14 residues. V dropped 1 base and J dropped 4; count of bases not matched to a gene: 3. The germline gives CDR1 LGHNA, CDR2 YSLEER. The CDR3 loop reads CASSQGLAGETQYF. The CDR3 DNA reads TGCGCCAGCAGCCAAGGACTAGCCGGAGAGACCCAGTACTTC.

V usage is TRBV5-4 and J usage is TRBJ2-1; unclear D gene. From germline, CDR1 is SGHNT and CDR2 YYREEE (reference sequence). This CDR3 has 14 residues. The V end was cut by 0 bases, the J end by 9 bases, with 13 bases between. The CDR3 region is CASSLAGPGLEQFF. The CDR3 DNA follows: TGTGCCAGCAGCTTGGCTGGACCGGGCCTTGAGCAGTTCTTC.

This chain joins TRBV6-4 and TRBJ2-7, with 10 bases matching TRBD2. The CDR3 runs to 18 residues. Germline V gene lookup returns CDR1 MRHNA and CDR2 SNTAGT. With V trimmed by 4 bases and J by 3 bases, 15 bases remained unmatched. CDR3 nucleotide sequence: TGTGCCAGCAGTGCCTCTTCACGTCCCCCTAGCGGGGGCTACGAGCAGTACTTC. This gives the protein CASSASSRPPSGGYEQYF.

V is TRBV27 and J is TRBJ2-7; TRBD2 agrees at 7 bases. The CDR3 contains 15 residues. Germline V CDR1 and CDR2: MNHEY, SMNVEV (reference sequence). The ends lost 3 bases at V and 4 bases at J; junction bases unmatched: 9. CDR3 region: CASSLPGAGLYEQYF. The CDR3 DNA is TGTGCCAGCAGTTTGCCCGGAGCGGGATTATACGAGCAGTACTTC.

The V and J genes are TRBV6-1 and TRBJ1-5; TRBD1 matches 8 bases. The germline gives CDR1 MNHNS, CDR2 SASEGT. The CDR3 runs 15 residues. V lost 6 bases to trimming and J lost 1 base; unmatched junction nucleotides: 5. The CDR3 loop reads CASRVRQGSNQPQHF. The CDR3 DNA sequence: TGTGCCAGCAGGGTCCGACAGGGGAGCAATCAGCCCCAGCATTTT.

This clone has just one count. The V gene is TRBV2, the J gene TRBJ1-2; the match to TRBD1 covers 8 bases. V dropped 7 bases and J dropped 1; count of bases not matched to a gene: 8. This CDR3 contains 15 residues. Germline loops: CDR1 SNHLY, CDR2 FYNNEI. CDR3 nucleotides: TGTGCCAGCACCGAAGGACAGGGACTTAACTATGGCTACACCTTC. It encodes CASTEGQGLNYGYTF.

The chain has TRBV4-1 and TRBJ2-3, with TRBD2 identical over 11 bases. Germline lookup yields CDR1 MGHRA and CDR2 YSYEKL. J gave up 4 bases and V 6 bases, and 6 bases lay outside the gene matches. The CDR3 extends over 15 amino acids. The CDR3 DNA reads as TGCGCCAGCAGAAGACTAGCGGGATTGTCAGATACGCAGTATTTT. This codes for CASRRLAGLSDTQYF.

The chain uses TRBV7-9 and TRBJ2-7; 11 bases align to TRBD2. Germline CDR1 is SEHNR and CDR2 is FQNEAQ (reference sequence). Losses at the gene ends were 6 bases for V and 4 bases for J; bases not matched to a gene: 11. CDR3 length equals 16 residues. The chain's CDR3 is CASRRGLAGGSYEQYF. The CDR3 DNA reads TGTGCCAGCAGGCGAGGTCTAGCGGGAGGCTCGTACGAGCAGTACTTC. The variable domain in full, completed from reference TRBV7-9 and TRBJ2-7, reads DTGVSQNPRHKITKRGQNVTFRCDPISEHNRLYWYRQTLGQGPEFLTYFQNEAQLEKSRLLSDRFSAERPKGSFSTLEIQRTEQGDSAMYLCASRRGLAGGSYEQYFGPGTRLTVT.

DNA for the CDR3: TGTGCCAGTAGTATTTCAGGGGAAAATTTATACGAGCAGTACTTC. This sequence encodes CASSISGENLYEQYF. V gene TRBV19 combines with J gene TRBJ2-7, with a weak D call TRBD1 (6 bases). In germline, CDR1 is LNHDA, CDR2 SQIVND (reference sequence). V lost 3 bases to trimming and J lost 4 bases, with 16 bases between them. The CDR3 has 15 amino acids.

The rearrangement uses TRBV5-5 and TRBJ2-1; weak D call: TRBD2 (5 bases). CDR1 is SGHKS and CDR2 is YYEKEE in the germline V gene (reference sequence). V gave up 0 bases and J gave up 1 base, with 14 bases separating them. The CDR3 is 17 residues long. CDR3: CASSLGGGLMSYNEQFF. For the CDR3, the DNA is TGTGCCAGCAGCTTGGGTGGAGGCTTAATGTCCTACAATGAGCAGTTCTTC.

The sample holds one count of this clone. The J gene is TRBJ1-2, the V gene TRBV9; 9 nucleotides match TRBD1. The CDR3 extends over 15 amino acids. Germline V CDR1 and CDR2: SGDLS, YYNGEE. V gave up 4 bases and J gave up 2 bases; unmatched junction bases: 6. CDR3 protein: CASSRQGGRNYGYTF. As DNA, the CDR3 is TGTGCCAGCAGCAGACAGGGGGGAAGGAACTATGGCTACACCTTC.

This rearrangement joins TRBV6-6 to TRBJ2-7; TRBD2 aligns across 8 bases. The CDR3 is 15 residues long. Germline V lookup: CDR1 MNHNY, CDR2 SVGAGI (reference sequence). V lost 0 bases and J lost 4; bases outside the gene matches: 5. The CDR3 here is CASSYSEAGAYEQYF. CDR3 sequence (DNA): TGTGCCAGCAGTTACTCGGAAGCGGGAGCGTACGAGCAGTACTTC.

V usage is TRBV20-1 and J usage is TRBJ2-2, with D unclear. The germline gives CDR1 DFQATT, CDR2 SNEGSKA (reference sequence). The CDR3 consists of 11 residues. Trimming stripped 3 bases from V and 7 bases from J, with 6 bases between. The CDR3 coding sequence is TGCAGTGCTAGTAGGGTCGGGGAGCTGTTTTTT. Protein: CSASRVGELFF.

The chain couples TRBV11-2 to TRBJ2-2; perhaps TRBD2 as D (6 bases). The CDR3 has 13 amino acids. Germline V CDR1 and CDR2: SGHAT, FQNNGV. V dropped 2 bases and J dropped 6 bases, with 7 bases sitting between them. For the CDR3, the DNA is TGTGCCAGCAGCTTACCGGGGGCCGGGGAGCTGTTTTTT. Translation: CASSLPGAGELFF.

The count of this clone is one. This chain links TRBV27 with TRBJ2-5; no clear D. CDR3 size: 12 residues. CDR1 MNHEY and CDR2 SMNVEV come from the germline V gene (reference sequence). V lost 8 bases to trimming and J lost 5 bases, with 12 bases between them. The CDR3 sequence is CASRTIGETQYF. CDR3 in DNA: TGTGCCAGCCGTACGATTGGGGAGACCCAGTACTTC.

CDR3: CASSVGLAGQNEQFF. The CDR3 DNA follows: TGTGCCAGCAGCGTGGGGCTAGCGGGACAAAATGAGCAGTTCTTC. The chain is built from TRBV9 and TRBJ2-1; 9 bases align to TRBD2. V lost 2 bases, J lost 7 bases, and 7 bases stayed unmatched. This CDR3 comprises 15 residues. Germline V CDR1 and CDR2: SGDLS, YYNGEE.

V and J are TRBV19 and TRBJ1-4; a possible D gene is TRBD1 (5 bases). V was shortened by 7 bases and J by 4 bases, with 16 bases between the two germline ends. Germline values: CDR1 LNHDA, CDR2 SQIVND (reference sequence). The CDR3 extends over 15 amino acids. CDR3 region: CASKRLGRDNEKLFF. As DNA, the CDR3 is TGTGCCAGTAAGAGGTTGGGGCGTGATAATGAAAAACTGTTTTTT.

This chain connects TRBV5-6 to TRBJ1-2; the D gene is possibly TRBD1 (5 bases). Trimming stripped 5 bases from V and 2 bases from J, with 10 bases between. Germline V lookup: CDR1 SGHDT, CDR2 YYEEEE. The CDR3 runs to 13 residues. For the CDR3, the DNA is TGTGCCAGCAGGGACACCCTAAACTATGGCTACACCTTC. Encoded protein: CASRDTLNYGYTF. Filled out from reference TRBV5-6 and TRBJ1-2, the complete variable domain reads DAGVTQSPTHLIKTRGQQVTLRCSPKSGHDTVSWYQQALGQGPQFIFQYYEEEERQRGNFPDRFSGHQFPNYSSELNVNALLLGDSALYLCASRDTLNYGYTFGSGTRLTVV.